These 23 T cell receptor beta chains share one sample of origin, sequenced in a study of blood T cell repertoires in COVID-19. This table comes from immunoSEQ multiplex PCR, and its TCRdb copy is limited to in-frame clones, with some not included. The sample shows about 90,000 clones, 70% to 90% of them seen only once. The sequenced material came from peripheral blood. The receptors shown here come from a man at least 80 years old with active or convalescent COVID-19.

The chain couples TRBV19 to TRBJ2-1, with 12 bases identical to TRBD2. Trimming removed 1 base from V and 2 bases from J; junction bases left unmatched: 0. Germline-derived CDR1 and CDR2 are LNHDA and SQIVND (reference sequence). This CDR3 spans 16 amino acids. The CDR3 sequence: CASSIGTSGTYNEQFF. The DNA for the CDR3 is TGTGCCAGTAGTATAGGGACTAGCGGGACCTACAATGAGCAGTTCTTC.

A few counts support this clone. This chain links TRBV3-1 (or the pseudogene TRBV3-2) with TRBJ1-6, with 7 bases fitting TRBD1. In germline, CDR1 is LGHDT, CDR2 YNNKEL (reference sequence). With V trimmed by 4 bases and J by 14 bases, 8 bases remained unmatched. The CDR3 totals 13 residues. CDR3 nucleotide sequence: TGTGCCAGCAGCCCCGGCAACAGGGGCACCCTCCACTTT. Its translation: CASSPGNRGTLHF.

The rearrangement links TRBV7-9 to TRBJ2-5; D is perhaps TRBD1 (6 bases). Germline values: CDR1 SEHNR, CDR2 FQNEAQ (reference sequence). The CDR3 runs 14 residues. With 6 bases removed from V and 2 bases from J, the gap between germline ends came to 13 bases. The CDR3 region is CASSHPGTQETQYF. DNA of the CDR3: TGTGCCAGCAGTCACCCCGGGACACAAGAGACCCAGTACTTC.

The chain carries TRBV5-1 and TRBJ1-4; D remains ambiguous. CDR3 length: 14 residues. With 4 bases removed from V and 1 base from J, the gap between germline ends came to 8 bases. Germline V gene sequence: CDR1 SGHRS, CDR2 YFSETQ. The CDR3 region has the DNA TGCGCCAGCAGCCTCCGGGGAACTAATGAAAAACTGTTTTTT. This encodes CASSLRGTNEKLFF. Together with reference TRBV5-1 and TRBJ1-4, the CDR3 gives the full variable domain: KAGVTQTPRYLIKTRGQQVTLSCSPISGHRSVSWYQQTPGQGLQFLFEYFSETQRNKGNFPGRFSGRQFSNSRSEMNVSTLELGDSALYLCASSLRGTNEKLFFGSGTQLSVL.

The chain has TRBV12-3 or TRBV12-4 and TRBJ1-2; no firm D call. V was cut by 2 bases and J by 2 bases, with 3 bases left in between. The CDR3 consists of 12 residues. DNA for the CDR3: TGTGCCAGCAGTTTAAGCAACTATGGCTACACCTTC. Its translation: CASSLSNYGYTF.

This clone appeared a few times. The V gene is TRBV18, the J gene TRBJ1-5; D is possibly TRBD1 (5 bases). The CDR3 consists of 12 residues. From germline, CDR1 is KGHSH and CDR2 LQKENI. Trimming shortened V by 3 bases and J by 6 bases, and 6 bases separated the two germline ends. The CDR3 sequence is CASSPQGQPQHF. The CDR3 nucleotides are TGTGCCAGCTCACCTCAGGGTCAGCCCCAGCATTTT.

This clone was detected only once. The V call is TRBV28, the J call TRBJ1-3, with TRBD1 matching over 8 bases. CDR3 length: 14 amino acids. Germline-derived CDR1 and CDR2 are MDHEN and SYDVKM. The V and J ends lost 6 bases and 0 bases, in that order; junction bases with no gene match: 1. Written as DNA, the CDR3 is TGTGCCAGCAGGGGGACAGGCTCTGGAAACACCATATATTTT. Amino acid sequence: CASRGTGSGNTIYF.

Here the CDR3 DNA reads TGTGCCATCAGTCCAGGTATACAAGAGACCCAGTACTTC. Translating it yields CAISPGIQETQYF. This rearrangement joins TRBV10-3 to TRBJ2-5; D unclear. Germline assignment: CDR1 ENHRY and CDR2 SYGVKD. Deletions cut 5 bases from V and 2 bases from J, with 9 bases between. CDR3 length: 13 amino acids.

The rearrangement uses TRBV5-4 and TRBJ1-5; perhaps TRBD1 as D (5 bases). The CDR3 is 13 residues long. The germline V gene encodes CDR1 SGHNT and CDR2 YYREEE (reference sequence). The germline V and J ends were trimmed by 2 bases and 9 bases, with 12 bases remaining between them. CDR3 DNA sequence: TGTGCCAGCAGCTTCGGGGGGAACGGGCCCCAGCATTTT. It yields the protein CASSFGGNGPQHF.

This clone has a single count. The chain uses TRBV6-2 or TRBV6-3 and TRBJ2-4, with 8 nucleotides matching TRBD1. V shed 6 bases and J 1 base; nucleotides not matched to a gene: 17. CDR1 is MNHEY, CDR2 SVGEGT, per germline. CDR3 length: 19 residues. The CDR3: CASSFAGGEFGWAKNIQYF. Here the CDR3 DNA reads TGTGCCAGCAGCTTCGCAGGGGGCGAATTTGGTTGGGCCAAAAACATTCAGTACTTC.

The V gene is TRBV5-1, the J gene TRBJ2-1, with 9 positions matching TRBD2. Germline V CDR1 and CDR2: SGHRS, YFSETQ. The CDR3 has 14 residues. J lost 8 bases, V lost 4 bases, and 7 bases had no gene match. CDR3 in amino acids: CASSPRRGGDEQFF. The CDR3, as DNA: TGCGCCAGCAGCCCTCGGCGGGGGGGGGATGAGCAGTTCTTC.

The chain has TRBV7-3 and TRBJ2-5, with 7 bases matching TRBD2. Unmatched junction bases numbered 13, after V lost 2 bases and J lost 4 bases. This CDR3 comprises 17 residues. Germline-derived CDR1 and CDR2 are SGHTA and FQGTGA. The chain's CDR3 is CASSLGPGRELGETQYF. CDR3 coding DNA: TGTGCCAGCAGCTTAGGCCCCGGGCGGGAGTTAGGAGAGACCCAGTACTTC. The complete variable domain, with remaining parts taken from reference TRBV7-3 and TRBJ2-5, reads GAGVSQTPSNKVTEKGKYVELRCDPISGHTALYWYRQSLGQGPEFLIYFQGTGAADDSGLPNDRFFAVRPEGSVSTLKIQRTERGDSAVYLCASSLGPGRELGETQYFGPGTRLLVL.

The chain combines TRBV7-2 with TRBJ1-2; no clear D. This CDR3 comprises 14 residues. Germline CDR1 and CDR2: SGHTA and FQGNSA. V shed 5 bases and J shed 1 base, with 11 bases lying between them. For the CDR3, the DNA is TGTGCCAGCAGCCCGGGATTTTTTAACTATGGCTACACCTTC. It translates to CASSPGFFNYGYTF.

This clone was found a few times. This chain uses TRBV28 with TRBJ1-2, with TRBD1 matching over 7 bases. This CDR3 has 13 amino acids. Germline loops: CDR1 MDHEN, CDR2 SYDVKM. After removal of 6 bases from V and 5 bases from J, the junction contained 6 bases not matched to a gene. CDR3 region: CASRTTGTYGYTF. The CDR3 region has the DNA TGTGCCAGCAGAACGACAGGGACGTATGGCTACACCTTC.

The rearrangement joins TRBV9 to TRBJ2-3, with 7 bases matching TRBD2. The CDR3 is 16 amino acids. With 4 bases clipped from V and 2 bases from J, the junction kept 10 bases outside the gene matches. CDR1 SGDLS and CDR2 YYNGEE come from the germline V gene. This chain's CDR3 is CASSTAGRTNTDTQYF. CDR3 DNA: TGTGCCAGCAGCACAGCGGGAAGGACTAACACAGATACGCAGTATTTT. Combining the CDR3 with reference TRBV9 and TRBJ2-3 gives the whole variable domain DSGVTQTPKHLITATGQRVTLRCSPRSGDLSVYWYQQSLDQGLQFLIQYYNGEERAKGNILERFSAQQFPDLHSELNLSSLELGDSALYFCASSTAGRTNTDTQYFGPGTRLTVL.

This clone was seen just once. V is TRBV30 and J is TRBJ1-5; D gene unclear. CDR1 is GTSNPN, CDR2 SVGIG, per germline (reference sequence). The V gene lost 0 bases and the J gene lost 1 base, with 13 bases spanning the gap. CDR3 length: 16 residues. CDR3 coding DNA: TGTGCCTGGAGTGTAAAGGGAGGAAGGAGCAATCAGCCCCAGCATTTT. Translated: CAWSVKGGRSNQPQHF.

The genes are TRBV9 and TRBJ2-1; 8 positions match TRBD2. Germline lookup yields CDR1 SGDLS and CDR2 YYNGEE. V lost 2 bases, J lost 0 bases, and 7 bases stayed unmatched. The CDR3 consists of 17 residues. Here the CDR3 reads CASSVRLGTSSYNEQFF. Here the CDR3 DNA reads TGTGCCAGCAGCGTGCGTTTGGGGACTAGCTCCTACAATGAGCAGTTCTTC.

The CDR3 is CASSSPGLGETQYF. The DNA of the CDR3 is TGTGCCAGCAGCTCGCCGGGACTAGGGGAGACCCAGTACTTC. The chain combines TRBV7-9 with TRBJ2-5; TRBD2 aligns across 8 bases. The V gene end was trimmed by 4 bases and the J gene end by 5 bases; junction bases not matched to a gene: 6. Germline CDR1 is SEHNR and CDR2 is FQNEAQ (reference sequence). This CDR3 has 14 amino acids.

The chain has TRBV28 and TRBJ2-7, with a possible D match to TRBD1 (6 bases). V was trimmed by 6 bases and J by 3 bases, leaving 12 bases between them. There are 13 residues in the CDR3. Germline loops: CDR1 MDHEN, CDR2 SYDVKM. CDR3 in amino acids: CASSYGQSYEQYF. In DNA, the CDR3 is TGTGCCAGCAGCTACGGACAGAGCTACGAGCAGTACTTC.

The chain combines TRBV5-1 with TRBJ1-1, with D possibly TRBD1 on 6 matching bases. The CDR3 extends over 15 amino acids. Trimming shortened V by 4 bases and J by 5 bases, and 18 bases separated the two germline ends. Germline assignment: CDR1 SGHRS and CDR2 YFSETQ. CDR3 bases: TGCGCCAGCAGCGAGTCCAGGGGTCGTGTTACTGAAGCTTTCTTT. Translation gives CASSESRGRVTEAFF.

This clone was counted only a few times. V gene TRBV28 combines with J gene TRBJ1-4; D unclear. The CDR3 covers 14 residues. Germline loops: CDR1 MDHEN, CDR2 SYDVKM. The V end was cut by 4 bases, the J end by 0 bases, with 6 bases between. CDR3 in amino acids: CASSSGSTNEKLFF. In DNA, the CDR3 is TGTGCCAGCAGTTCCGGGTCAACTAATGAAAAACTGTTTTTT.

The table lists this clone with a count of one. The rearrangement joins TRBV7-8 to TRBJ1-6, with a tentative D call TRBD1 (5 bases). With 1 base removed from V and 7 bases from J, the gap between germline ends came to 8 bases. The CDR3 spans 14 residues. Germline V lookup: CDR1 SGHVS, CDR2 FQNEAQ. The CDR3 region is CASSLEEGNSPLHF. CDR3 nucleotides: TGTGCCAGCAGCTTAGAGGAGGGGAATTCACCCCTCCACTTT.

The chain is built from TRBV7-2 and TRBJ1-3, with TRBD1 as a possible D gene (5 bases). The germline V gene encodes CDR1 SGHTA and CDR2 FQGNSA. V lost 3 bases to trimming and J lost 1 base, with 7 bases between them. The CDR3 spans 14 residues. The CDR3 sequence: CASSLGGSGNTIYF. The CDR3 bases are TGTGCCAGCAGCTTGGGGGGTTCTGGAAACACCATATATTTT.